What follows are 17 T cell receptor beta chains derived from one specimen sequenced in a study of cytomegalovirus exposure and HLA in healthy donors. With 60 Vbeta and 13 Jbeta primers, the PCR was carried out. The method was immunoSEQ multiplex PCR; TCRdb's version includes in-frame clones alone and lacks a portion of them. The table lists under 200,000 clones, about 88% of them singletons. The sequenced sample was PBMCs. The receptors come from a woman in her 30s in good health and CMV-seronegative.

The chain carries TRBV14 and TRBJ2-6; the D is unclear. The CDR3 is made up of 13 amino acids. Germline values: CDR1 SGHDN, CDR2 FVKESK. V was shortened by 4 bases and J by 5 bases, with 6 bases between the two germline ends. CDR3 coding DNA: TGTGCCAGCAGCCGGGCCCGGGCCAACGTCCTGACTTTC. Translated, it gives CASSRARANVLTF.

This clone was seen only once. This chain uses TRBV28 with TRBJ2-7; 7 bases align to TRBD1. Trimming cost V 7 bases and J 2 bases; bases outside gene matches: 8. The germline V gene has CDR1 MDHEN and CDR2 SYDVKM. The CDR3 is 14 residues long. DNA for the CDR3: TGTGCCAGCACCACACCAGGGGGTACCTACGAGCAGTACTTC. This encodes CASTTPGGTYEQYF.

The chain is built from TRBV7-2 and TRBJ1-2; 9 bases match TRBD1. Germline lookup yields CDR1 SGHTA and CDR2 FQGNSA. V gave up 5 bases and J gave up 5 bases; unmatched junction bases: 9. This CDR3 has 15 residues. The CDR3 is CASSQGQGTRYGYTF. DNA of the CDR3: TGTGCCAGCAGCCAGGGACAGGGAACCCGTTATGGCTACACCTTC.

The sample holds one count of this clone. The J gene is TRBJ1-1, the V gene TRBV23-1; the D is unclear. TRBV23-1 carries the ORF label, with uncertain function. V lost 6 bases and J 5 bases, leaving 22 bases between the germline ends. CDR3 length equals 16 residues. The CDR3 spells CASRVLNSYVRTEAFF. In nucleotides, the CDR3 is TGCGCCAGCAGAGTCCTCAACTCATATGTTCGGACTGAAGCTTTCTTT.

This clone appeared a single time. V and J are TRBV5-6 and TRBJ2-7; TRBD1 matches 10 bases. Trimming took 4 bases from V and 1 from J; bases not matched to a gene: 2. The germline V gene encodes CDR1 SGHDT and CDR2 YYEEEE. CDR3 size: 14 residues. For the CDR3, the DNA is TGTGCCAGCAGCGAGGGACAGGGGTCCTACGAGCAGTACTTC. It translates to CASSEGQGSYEQYF.

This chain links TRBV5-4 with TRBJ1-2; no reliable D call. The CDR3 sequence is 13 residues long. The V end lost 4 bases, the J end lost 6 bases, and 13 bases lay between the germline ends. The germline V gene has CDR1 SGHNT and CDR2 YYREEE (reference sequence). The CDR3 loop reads CASSHDGDHGYTF. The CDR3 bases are TGTGCCAGCAGCCACGACGGGGATCATGGCTACACCTTC.

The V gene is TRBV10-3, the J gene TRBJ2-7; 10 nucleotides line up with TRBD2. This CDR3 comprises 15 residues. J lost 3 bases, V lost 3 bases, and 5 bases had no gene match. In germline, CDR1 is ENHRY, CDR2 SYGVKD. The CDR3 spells CAISEGTSAFYEQYF. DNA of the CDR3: TGTGCCATCAGTGAAGGGACTAGCGCATTCTACGAGCAGTACTTC.

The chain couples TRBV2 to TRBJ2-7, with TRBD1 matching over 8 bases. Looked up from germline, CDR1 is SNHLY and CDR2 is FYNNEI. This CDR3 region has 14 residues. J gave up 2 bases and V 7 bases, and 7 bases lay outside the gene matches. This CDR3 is CASIPGTGTYEQYF. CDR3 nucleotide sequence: TGTGCCAGCATCCCAGGGACAGGAACCTACGAGCAGTACTTC.

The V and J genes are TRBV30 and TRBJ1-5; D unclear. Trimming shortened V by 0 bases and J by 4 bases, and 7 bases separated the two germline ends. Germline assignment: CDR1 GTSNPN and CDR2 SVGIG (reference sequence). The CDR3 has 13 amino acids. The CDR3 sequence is CAWSVRENQPQHF. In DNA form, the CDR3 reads TGTGCCTGGAGTGTACGGGAAAATCAGCCCCAGCATTTT.

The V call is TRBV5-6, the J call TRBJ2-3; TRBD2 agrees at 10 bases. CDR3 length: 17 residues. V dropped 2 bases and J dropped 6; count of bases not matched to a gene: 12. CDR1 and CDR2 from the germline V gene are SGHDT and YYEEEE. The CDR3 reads CASSLLTGTSAPDTQYF. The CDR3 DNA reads TGTGCCAGCAGCTTACTAACCGGGACTAGCGCCCCGGATACGCAGTATTTT.

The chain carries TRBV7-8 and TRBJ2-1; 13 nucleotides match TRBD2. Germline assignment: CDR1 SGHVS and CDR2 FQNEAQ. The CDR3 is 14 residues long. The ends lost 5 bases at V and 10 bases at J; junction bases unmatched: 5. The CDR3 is CASSLGLAGDEQFF. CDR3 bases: TGTGCCAGCAGCCTAGGACTAGCGGGAGACGAGCAGTTCTTC.

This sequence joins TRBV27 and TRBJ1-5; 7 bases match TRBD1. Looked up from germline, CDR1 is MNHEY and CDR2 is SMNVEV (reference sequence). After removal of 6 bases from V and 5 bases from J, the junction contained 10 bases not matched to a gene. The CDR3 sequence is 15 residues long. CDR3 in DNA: TGTGCCAGCAGGGGAACAGGGGAGGTTTATCAGCCCCAGCATTTT. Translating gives CASRGTGEVYQPQHF.

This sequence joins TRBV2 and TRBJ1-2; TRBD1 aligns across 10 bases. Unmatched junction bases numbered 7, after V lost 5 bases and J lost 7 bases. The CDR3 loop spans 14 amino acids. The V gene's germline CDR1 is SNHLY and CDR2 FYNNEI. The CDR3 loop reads CASSLGQGISGYTF. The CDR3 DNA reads TGTGCCAGCAGTTTGGGACAGGGGATTTCTGGCTACACCTTC.

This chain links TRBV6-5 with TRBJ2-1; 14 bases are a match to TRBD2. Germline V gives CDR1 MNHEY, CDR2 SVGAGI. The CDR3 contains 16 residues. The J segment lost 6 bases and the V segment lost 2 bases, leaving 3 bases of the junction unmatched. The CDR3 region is CASSYAGLAGANEQFF. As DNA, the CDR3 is TGTGCCAGCAGTTACGCGGGACTAGCGGGAGCCAATGAGCAGTTCTTC.

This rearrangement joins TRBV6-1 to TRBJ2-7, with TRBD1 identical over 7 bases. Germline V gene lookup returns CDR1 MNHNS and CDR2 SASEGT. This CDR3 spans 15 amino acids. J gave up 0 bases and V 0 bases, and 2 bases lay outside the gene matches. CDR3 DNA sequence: TGTGCCAGCAGTGAAGCAGGGACAGACTCCTACGAGCAGTACTTC. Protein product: CASSEAGTDSYEQYF.

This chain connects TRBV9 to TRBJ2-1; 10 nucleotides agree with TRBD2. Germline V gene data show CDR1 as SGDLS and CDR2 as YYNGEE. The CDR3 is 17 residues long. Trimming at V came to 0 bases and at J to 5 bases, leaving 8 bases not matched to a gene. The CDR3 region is CASSVARTSGNNNEQFF. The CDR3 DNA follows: TGTGCCAGCAGCGTAGCTAGGACTAGCGGCAATAACAATGAGCAGTTCTTC.

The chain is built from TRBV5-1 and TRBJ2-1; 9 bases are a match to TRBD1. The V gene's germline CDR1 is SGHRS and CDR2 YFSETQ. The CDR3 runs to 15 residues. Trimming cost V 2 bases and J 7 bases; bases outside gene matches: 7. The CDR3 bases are TGCGCCAGCAGCTTAACCGGGACAGGGATTAATGAGCAGTTCTTC. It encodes CASSLTGTGINEQFF.